The 10 T cell receptor beta chains presented below share a single source sample, sequenced in a study of control samples from healthy donors and cancer patients. Generated by immunoSEQ multiplex PCR, the TCRdb table keeps only in-frame clones and is missing some. The sample carries 75,000 to 90,000 clones, around nine tenths recorded once. The sequenced sample consisted of PBMCs. The receptors shown here come from a woman aged 50 to 60 with colorectal cancer.

The CDR3 region is CASQFGTFRDEQFF. The DNA for the CDR3 is TGTGCCAGCCAGTTCGGGACGTTCCGCGATGAGCAGTTCTTC. V is TRBV6-5 and J is TRBJ2-1; D tentatively reads TRBD1 or TRBD2 (5 bases each). This CDR3 spans 14 amino acids. The V end lost 8 bases, the J end lost 8 bases, and 19 bases lay between the germline ends. Per germline, CDR1 MNHEY and CDR2 SVGAGI.

The chain employs TRBV4-1 and TRBJ2-5; 8 positions match TRBD1. This CDR3 contains 15 residues. Germline V gives CDR1 MGHRA, CDR2 YSYEKL. J was trimmed by 5 bases and V by 4 bases; bases with no gene match: 9. This chain's CDR3 is CASSLGSGGDETQYF. In nucleotides, the CDR3 is TGCGCCAGCAGCCTTGGGTCAGGGGGCGATGAGACCCAGTACTTC.

V is TRBV27 and J is TRBJ2-5; the D is unclear. V was shortened by 5 bases and J by 6 bases, with 7 bases between the two germline ends. The germline V gene has CDR1 MNHEY and CDR2 SMNVEV (reference sequence). CDR3 length: 11 amino acids. CDR3 sequence reads: CASSIGQTQYF. CDR3 nucleotide sequence: TGTGCCAGCAGTATCGGCCAGACCCAGTACTTC.

The V call is TRBV7-8, the J call TRBJ1-1; D not resolved. The CDR3 is made up of 13 amino acids. Trimming cost V 3 bases and J 0 bases, with 5 bases left between them. Germline V gene lookup returns CDR1 SGHVS and CDR2 FQNEAQ. CDR3 coding DNA: TGTGCCAGCAGCTTTAAAGTGAACACTGAAGCTTTCTTT. It is translated as CASSFKVNTEAFF.

This chain connects TRBV28 to TRBJ2-1; D is unclear. Trimming left V 5 bases short and J 7 bases short, with 12 bases between. The germline CDR1 and CDR2 sequences are MDHEN and SYDVKM. The CDR3 is 13 residues long. As DNA, the CDR3 is TGTGCCAGCAGTCCCACCCGCCGGAATGAGCAGTTCTTC. The encoded protein is CASSPTRRNEQFF.

The rearrangement joins TRBV6-5 to TRBJ2-5, with 7 bases lining up with TRBD1. The junction had 9 bases not matched to a gene; V was cut back by 6 bases and J by 5 bases. Germline values: CDR1 MNHEY, CDR2 SVGAGI. The CDR3 has 14 amino acids. The DNA for the CDR3 is TGTGCCAGCAGCCAGACAGGGTCCGGTGAGACCCAGTACTTC. Protein sequence: CASSQTGSGETQYF.

The chain links TRBV9 to TRBJ2-1, with 10 bases fitting TRBD1. After removal of 3 bases from V and 8 bases from J, the junction contained 11 bases not matched to a gene. The CDR3 extends over 16 amino acids. Germline CDR1 reads SGDLS; CDR2 reads YYNGEE. This CDR3 reads CASSGPGTGVGDEQFF. CDR3 coding DNA: TGTGCCAGCAGCGGTCCCGGGACAGGGGTGGGGGATGAGCAGTTCTTC.

This chain uses TRBV18 with TRBJ2-1; no firm D call. The CDR3 runs 17 residues. From germline, CDR1 is KGHSH and CDR2 LQKENI. Trimming cost V 1 base and J 1 base, with 14 bases left between them. The CDR3 DNA sequence: TGTGCCAGCTCACCACGGGTTAGATTTATATCCTACAATGAGCAGTTCTTC. It yields the protein CASSPRVRFISYNEQFF.

This rearrangement joins TRBV10-1 to TRBJ2-3; TRBD1 matches at 10 bases. The CDR3 extends over 15 amino acids. The germline V gene encodes CDR1 WNHNN and CDR2 SYGVQD (reference sequence). V was clipped by 4 bases and J by 3 bases; unmatched bases: 4. CDR3 region: CASSARTGGTDTQYF. CDR3 nucleotides: TGCGCCAGCAGTGCCAGGACAGGGGGTACAGATACGCAGTATTTT.

This sequence joins TRBV7-3 and TRBJ1-6; 9 nucleotides match TRBD1. Germline V CDR1 and CDR2: SGHTA, FQGTGA. CDR3 length: 16 amino acids. V lost 0 bases and J lost 16; bases outside the gene matches: 13. The chain's CDR3 is CASSLTLRVRQGVLHF. The DNA of the CDR3 is TGTGCCAGCAGCTTAACCCTACGTGTCCGACAGGGGGTACTCCACTTT.